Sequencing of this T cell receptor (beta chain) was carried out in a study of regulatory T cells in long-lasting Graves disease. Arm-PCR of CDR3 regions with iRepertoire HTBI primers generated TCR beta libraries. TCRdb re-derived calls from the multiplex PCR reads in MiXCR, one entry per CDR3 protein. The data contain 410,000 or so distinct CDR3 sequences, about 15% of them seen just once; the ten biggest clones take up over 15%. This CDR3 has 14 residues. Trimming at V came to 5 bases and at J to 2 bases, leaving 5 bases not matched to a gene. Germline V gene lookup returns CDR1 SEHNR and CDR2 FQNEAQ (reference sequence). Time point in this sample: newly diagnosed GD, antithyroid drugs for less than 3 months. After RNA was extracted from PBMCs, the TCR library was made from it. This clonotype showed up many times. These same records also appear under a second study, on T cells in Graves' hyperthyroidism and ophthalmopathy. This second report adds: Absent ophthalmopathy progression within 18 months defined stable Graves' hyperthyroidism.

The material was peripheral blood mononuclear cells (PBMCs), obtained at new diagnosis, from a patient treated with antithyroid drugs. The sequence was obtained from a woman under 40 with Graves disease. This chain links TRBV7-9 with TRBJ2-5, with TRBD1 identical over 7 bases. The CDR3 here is CASSPRTGQETQYF. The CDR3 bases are TGTGCCAGCAGCCCACGGACAGGACAAGAGACCCAGTACTTC.